The TCR beta chain under discussion was sequenced for a study of T-cell reconstitution after alpha-beta-depleted transplantation in children. TCRbeta library construction was performed incorporating unique molecular identifiers. Using its own MiXCR run on the PCR reads, TCRdb lists one record per CDR3 protein. The table includes 500,000 to 600,000 distinct CDR3 sequences, roughly 27% detected once. The CDR3 covers 16 residues. Germline assignment: CDR1 MGHRA and CDR2 YSYEKL. Unmatched junction bases numbered 7, after V lost 1 base and J lost 1 base. Comments on this clonotype: Its antigen is unidentified.

Findings of the study overall: Several patients had high TCRbeta diversity at day 60; it came from surviving recipient T cells and thymic progenitors. T-cell numbers and diversity, one year after transplant, stemmed largely from T cells that were newly produced. It was reported that alpha-beta T cells came from several hundred expanded graft clones (about two months after transplant).

The chain combines TRBV4-1 with TRBJ2-7; 7 nucleotides line up with TRBD2. Sequences were derived from PBMCs, sampled before TCRalphabeta/CD19-depleted stem cell transplant. This clonotype was sampled from a boy under two years old with Wiskott-Aldrich syndrome, due to receive a stem cell transplant. The CDR3 DNA reads TGCGCCAGCAGCCAAGTAGCAGCGGGACTTTCCTACGAGCAGTACTTC. Translated, it gives CASSQVAAGLSYEQYF.